This TCR beta chain was observed in a study of blood T cell repertoires in COVID-19. About the research overall: Sample material is recorded as cDNA or gDNA derived from T cells, B-cell-depleted T cells, or PBMCs.

Across fewer than 25 US areas, participants ranged in age from about 18 to 90 years. V was pared by 1 base and J by 4 bases, with 11 bases between. CDR1 is SGHTA and CDR2 is FQGNSA in the germline V gene. The CDR3 has 14 amino acids. Repertoires were generated with immunoSEQ multiplex PCR, while TCRdb's copy carries only in-frame clones and drops some. Among roughly 450,000 clones listed, around 90% were seen once. This sequence was found in a man aged 18 to 29 who had recovered from COVID-19. The rearrangement joins TRBV7-2 to TRBJ2-7, with D possibly being TRBD1 (6 bases). The material sequenced was PBMCs or T cells enriched from blood (not recorded which). The CDR3 DNA is TGTGCCAGCAGCTTAGAACTGGGGGCTTACGAGCAGTACTTC. This translates into CASSLELGAYEQYF.